This T cell receptor beta chain was retrieved from a study of shared clonotypes between healthy human individuals. The study ran the assay at deep level. Generated by immunoSEQ multiplex PCR, the TCRdb table keeps only in-frame clones and is missing some. The table records fewer than 850,000 clones, roughly 70% of them present only once. Regarding this clone: Its specificity is not known.

The germline V gene has CDR1 MDHEN and CDR2 SYDVKM. V shed 2 bases and J 0 bases; nucleotides not matched to a gene: 7. The CDR3 runs 17 residues. Notes on the study in general: Sorted-subset sequencing, rarefaction showed, was incomplete despite large depth. The sharing of 5% to 6.5% of naive CD4 clonotypes was seen across a handful of donors.

The chain recombines TRBV28 with TRBJ1-1; TRBD1 aligns across 9 bases. Input material: memory CD4+ T cells sorted from blood. Noted subset: CD45RA-negative fraction. The origin of this receptor is a woman aged 25 to 39 in good health. The DNA for the CDR3 is TGTGCCAGCAGTTTAAGCTCTTGGGACAGGGTGAACACTGAAGCTTTCTTT. Its translation is CASSLSSWDRVNTEAFF.